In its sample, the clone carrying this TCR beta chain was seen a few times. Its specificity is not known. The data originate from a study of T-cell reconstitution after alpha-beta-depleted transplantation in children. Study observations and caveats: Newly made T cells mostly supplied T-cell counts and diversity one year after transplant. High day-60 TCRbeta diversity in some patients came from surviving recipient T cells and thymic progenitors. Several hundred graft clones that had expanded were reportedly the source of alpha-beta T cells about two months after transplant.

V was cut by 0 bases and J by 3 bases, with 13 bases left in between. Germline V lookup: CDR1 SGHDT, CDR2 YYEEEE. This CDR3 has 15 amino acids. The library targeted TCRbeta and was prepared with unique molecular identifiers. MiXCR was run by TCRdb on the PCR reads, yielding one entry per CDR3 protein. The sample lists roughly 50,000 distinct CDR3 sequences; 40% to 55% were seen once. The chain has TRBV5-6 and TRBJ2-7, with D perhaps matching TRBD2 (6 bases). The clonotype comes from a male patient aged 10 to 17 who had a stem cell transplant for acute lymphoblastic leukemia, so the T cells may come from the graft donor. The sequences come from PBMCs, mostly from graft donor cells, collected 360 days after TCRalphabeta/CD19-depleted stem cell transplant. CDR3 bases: TGTGCCAGCAGCTTGGGGGCGGGGCCGATCTACGAGCAGTACTTC. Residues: CASSLGAGPIYEQYF.